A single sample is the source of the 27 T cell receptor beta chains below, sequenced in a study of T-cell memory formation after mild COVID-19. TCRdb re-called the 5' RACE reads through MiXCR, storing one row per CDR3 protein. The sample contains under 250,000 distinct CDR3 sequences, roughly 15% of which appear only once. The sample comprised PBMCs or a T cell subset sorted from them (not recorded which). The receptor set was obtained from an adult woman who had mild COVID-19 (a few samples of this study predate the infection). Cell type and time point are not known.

The CDR3 sequence: CSAAEGGGNTEAFF. The CDR3 DNA reads TGCAGTGCGGCTGAGGGGGGTGGGAACACTGAAGCTTTCTTT. The rearrangement links TRBV20-1 to TRBJ1-1; possibly TRBD1 for D (6 bases). This CDR3 spans 14 amino acids. V lost 6 bases and J lost 1, with 15 bases in between. In germline, CDR1 is DFQATT, CDR2 SNEGSKA (reference sequence).

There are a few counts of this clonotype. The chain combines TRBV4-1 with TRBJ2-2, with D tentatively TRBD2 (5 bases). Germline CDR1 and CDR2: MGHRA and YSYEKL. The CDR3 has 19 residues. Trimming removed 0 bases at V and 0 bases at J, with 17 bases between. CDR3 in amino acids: CASSQEGRATESNTGELFF. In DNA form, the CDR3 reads TGCGCCAGCAGCCAAGAGGGGAGAGCAACCGAATCGAACACCGGGGAGCTGTTTTTT.

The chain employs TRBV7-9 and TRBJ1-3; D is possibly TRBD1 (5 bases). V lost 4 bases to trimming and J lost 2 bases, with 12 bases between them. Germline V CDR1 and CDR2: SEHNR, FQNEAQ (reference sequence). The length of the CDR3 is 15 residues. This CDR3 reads CASSSGVSPGNTIYF. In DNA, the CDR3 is TGTGCCAGCAGCTCGGGGGTATCACCTGGAAACACCATATATTTT.

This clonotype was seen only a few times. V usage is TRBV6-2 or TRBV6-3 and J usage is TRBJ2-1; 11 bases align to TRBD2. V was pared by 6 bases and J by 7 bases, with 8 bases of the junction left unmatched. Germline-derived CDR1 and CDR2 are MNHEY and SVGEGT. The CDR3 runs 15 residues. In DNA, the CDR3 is TGTGCCAGCAGGGCTAGCGGGAGGCGGGAGAATGAGCAGTTCTTC. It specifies CASRASGRRENEQFF.

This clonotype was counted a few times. The CDR3 loop is CASSLRGLALDTQYF. The CDR3 bases are TGTGCCAGCAGCTTACGCGGACTAGCCCTAGATACGCAGTATTTT. This rearrangement joins TRBV7-9 to TRBJ2-3, with TRBD2 matching over 8 bases. The V and J ends lost 2 bases and 5 bases, in that order; junction bases with no gene match: 6. This CDR3 is built from 15 residues. Germline loops: CDR1 SEHNR, CDR2 FQNEAQ (reference sequence).

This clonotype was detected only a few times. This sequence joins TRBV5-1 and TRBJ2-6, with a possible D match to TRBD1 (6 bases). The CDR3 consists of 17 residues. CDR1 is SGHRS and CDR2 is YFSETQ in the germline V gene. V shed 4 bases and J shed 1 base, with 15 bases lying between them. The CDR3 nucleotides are TGCGCCAGCAGCGCCCGCCGTACAGGGTCTGGGGCCAACGTCCTGACTTTC. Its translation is CASSARRTGSGANVLTF.

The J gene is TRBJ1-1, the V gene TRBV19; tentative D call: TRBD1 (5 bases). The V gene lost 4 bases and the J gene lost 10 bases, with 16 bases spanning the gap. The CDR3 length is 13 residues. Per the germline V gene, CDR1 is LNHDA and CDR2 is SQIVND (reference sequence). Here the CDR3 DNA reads TGTGCCAGTAGTACGACCTTCCAGGGTGTAGCTTTCTTT. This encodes CASSTTFQGVAFF.

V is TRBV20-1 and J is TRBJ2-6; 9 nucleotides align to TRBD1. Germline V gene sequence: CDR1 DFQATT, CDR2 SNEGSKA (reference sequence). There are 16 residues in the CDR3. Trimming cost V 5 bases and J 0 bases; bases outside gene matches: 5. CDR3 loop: CSAPGQGRSGANVLTF. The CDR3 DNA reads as TGCAGTGCTCCGGGACAGGGTCGCTCTGGGGCCAACGTCCTGACTTTC.

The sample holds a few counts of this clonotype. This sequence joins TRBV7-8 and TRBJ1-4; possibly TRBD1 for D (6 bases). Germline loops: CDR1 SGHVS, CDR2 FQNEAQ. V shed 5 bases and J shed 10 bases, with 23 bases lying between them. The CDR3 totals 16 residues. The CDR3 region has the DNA TGTGCCAGCAGCCCAGGAGTACAGGGCTGGTATGGAAAACTGTTTTTT. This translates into CASSPGVQGWYGKLFF. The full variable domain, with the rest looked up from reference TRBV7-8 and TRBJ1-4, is GAGVSQSPRYKVAKRGQDVALRCDPISGHVSLFWYQQALGQGPEFLTYFQNEAQLDKSGLPSDRFFAERPEGSVSTLKIQRTQQEDSAVYLCASSPGVQGWYGKLFFGSGTQLSVL.

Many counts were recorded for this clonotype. CDR3 bases: TGTGCCAGCAGTGATTTGACAGGGCCCAACACCGGGGAGCTGTTTTTT. Translated, it gives CASSDLTGPNTGELFF. The chain combines TRBV25-1 with TRBJ2-2, with TRBD1 matching 7 bases. The J segment lost 2 bases and the V segment lost 3 bases, leaving 6 bases of the junction unmatched. Germline CDR1 reads MGHDK; CDR2 reads SYGVNS. The length of the CDR3 is 16 residues.

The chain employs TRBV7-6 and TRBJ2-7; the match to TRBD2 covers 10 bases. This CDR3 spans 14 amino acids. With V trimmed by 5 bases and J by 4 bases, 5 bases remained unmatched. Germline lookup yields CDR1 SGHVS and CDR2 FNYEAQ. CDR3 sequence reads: CASSPRTSGYEQYF. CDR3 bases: TGTGCCAGCAGCCCCCGGACTAGCGGTTACGAGCAGTACTTC.

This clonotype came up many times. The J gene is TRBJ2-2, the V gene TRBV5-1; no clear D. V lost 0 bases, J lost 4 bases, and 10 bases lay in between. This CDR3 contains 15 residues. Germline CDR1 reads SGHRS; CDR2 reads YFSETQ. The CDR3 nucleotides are TGCGCCAGCAGCTTGGTTGTCGGAGCCACCGGGGAGCTGTTTTTT. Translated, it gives CASSLVVGATGELFF.

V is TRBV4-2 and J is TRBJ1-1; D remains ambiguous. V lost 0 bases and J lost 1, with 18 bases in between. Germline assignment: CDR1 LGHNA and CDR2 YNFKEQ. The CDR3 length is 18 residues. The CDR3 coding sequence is TGTGCCAGCAGCCAAGAGCGGTGGCAAGGAGCTTCGAACACTGAAGCTTTCTTT. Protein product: CASSQERWQGASNTEAFF.

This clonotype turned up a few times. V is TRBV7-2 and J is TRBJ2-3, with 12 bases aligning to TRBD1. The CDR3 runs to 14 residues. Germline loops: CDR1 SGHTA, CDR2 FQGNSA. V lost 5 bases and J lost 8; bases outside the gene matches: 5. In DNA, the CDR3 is TGTGCCAGCAGCGTGGGACAGGGGGCAGCTACGCAGTATTTT. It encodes CASSVGQGAATQYF.

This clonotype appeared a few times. This CDR3 reads CAISGGTSGGDTQYF. The CDR3 DNA reads TGTGCCATCAGTGGGGGGACTAGCGGCGGAGATACGCAGTATTTT. This chain connects TRBV10-3 to TRBJ2-3, with 11 bases aligning to TRBD2. The V and J ends lost 4 bases and 5 bases, in that order; junction bases with no gene match: 5. Germline loops: CDR1 ENHRY, CDR2 SYGVKD. This CDR3 has 15 amino acids.

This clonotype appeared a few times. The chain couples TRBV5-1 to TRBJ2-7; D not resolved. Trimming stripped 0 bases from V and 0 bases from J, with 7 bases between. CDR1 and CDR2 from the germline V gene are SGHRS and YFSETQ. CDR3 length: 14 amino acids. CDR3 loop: CASSLVGSSYEQYF. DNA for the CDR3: TGCGCCAGCAGCTTGGTCGGCAGCTCCTACGAGCAGTACTTC.

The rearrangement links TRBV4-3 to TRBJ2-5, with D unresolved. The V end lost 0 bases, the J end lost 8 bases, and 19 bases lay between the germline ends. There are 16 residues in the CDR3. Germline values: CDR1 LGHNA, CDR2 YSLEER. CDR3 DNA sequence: TGCGCCAGCAGCCAAGATATAGTACGGGTCGGTGGCACCCAGTACTTC. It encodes CASSQDIVRVGGTQYF.

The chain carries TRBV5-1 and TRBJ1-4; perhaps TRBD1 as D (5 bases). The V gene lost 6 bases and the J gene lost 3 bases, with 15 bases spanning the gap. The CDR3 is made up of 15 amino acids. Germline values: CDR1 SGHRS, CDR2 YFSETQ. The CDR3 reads CASTFLGTPNEKLFF. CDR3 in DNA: TGCGCCAGCACCTTCCTGGGGACGCCTAATGAAAAACTGTTTTTT.

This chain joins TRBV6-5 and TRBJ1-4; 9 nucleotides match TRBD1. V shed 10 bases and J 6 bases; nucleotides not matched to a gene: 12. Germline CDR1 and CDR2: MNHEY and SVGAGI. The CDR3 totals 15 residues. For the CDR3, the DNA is TGTGCCACCTCGCTACAGGGGGCGCGTTATGAAAAACTGTTTTTT. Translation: CATSLQGARYEKLFF.

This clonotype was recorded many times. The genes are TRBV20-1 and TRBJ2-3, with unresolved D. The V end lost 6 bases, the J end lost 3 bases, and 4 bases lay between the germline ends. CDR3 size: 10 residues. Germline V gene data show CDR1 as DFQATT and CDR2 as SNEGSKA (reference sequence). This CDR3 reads CSAGTDTQYF. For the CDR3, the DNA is TGCAGTGCCGGGACAGATACGCAGTATTTT.

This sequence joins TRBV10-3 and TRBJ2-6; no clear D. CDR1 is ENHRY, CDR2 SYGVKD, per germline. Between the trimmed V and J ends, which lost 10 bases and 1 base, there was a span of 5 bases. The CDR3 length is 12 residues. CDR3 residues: CATASGANVLTF. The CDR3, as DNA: TGTGCCACGGCGTCTGGGGCCAACGTCCTGACTTTC.

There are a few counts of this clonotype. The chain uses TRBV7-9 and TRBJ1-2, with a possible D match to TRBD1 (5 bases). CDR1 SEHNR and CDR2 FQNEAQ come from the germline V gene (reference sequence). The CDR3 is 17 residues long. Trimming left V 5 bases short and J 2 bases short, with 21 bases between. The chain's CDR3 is CASSPPFRAGINYGYTF. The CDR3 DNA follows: TGTGCCAGCAGCCCACCTTTCAGAGCAGGGATCAACTATGGCTACACCTTC.

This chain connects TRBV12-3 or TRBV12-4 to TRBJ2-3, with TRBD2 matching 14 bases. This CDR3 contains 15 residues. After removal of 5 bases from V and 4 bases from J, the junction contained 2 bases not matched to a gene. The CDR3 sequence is CASSRTSGGSDTQYF. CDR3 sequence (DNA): TGTGCCAGCAGTCGGACTAGCGGGGGGTCAGATACGCAGTATTTT.

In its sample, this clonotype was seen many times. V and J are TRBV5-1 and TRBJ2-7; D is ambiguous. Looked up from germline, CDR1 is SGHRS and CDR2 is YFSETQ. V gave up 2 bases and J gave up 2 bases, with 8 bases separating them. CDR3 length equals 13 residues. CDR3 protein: CASSLQSAYEQYF. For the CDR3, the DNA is TGCGCCAGCAGCTTACAGTCAGCCTACGAGCAGTACTTC.

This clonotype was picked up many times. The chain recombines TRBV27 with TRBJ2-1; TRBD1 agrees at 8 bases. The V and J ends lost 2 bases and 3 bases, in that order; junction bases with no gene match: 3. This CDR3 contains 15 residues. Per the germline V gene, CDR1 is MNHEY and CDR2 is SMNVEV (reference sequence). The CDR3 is CASSLQGAVYNEQFF. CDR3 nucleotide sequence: TGTGCCAGCAGTTTACAGGGGGCGGTCTACAATGAGCAGTTCTTC.

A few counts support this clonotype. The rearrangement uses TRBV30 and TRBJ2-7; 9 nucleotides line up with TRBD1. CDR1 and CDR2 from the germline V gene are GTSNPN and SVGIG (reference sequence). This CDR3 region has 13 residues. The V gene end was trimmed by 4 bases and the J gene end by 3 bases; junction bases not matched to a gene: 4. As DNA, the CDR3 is TGTGCCTGGAACCGGGACAGGGACTACGAGCAGTACTTC. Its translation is CAWNRDRDYEQYF.

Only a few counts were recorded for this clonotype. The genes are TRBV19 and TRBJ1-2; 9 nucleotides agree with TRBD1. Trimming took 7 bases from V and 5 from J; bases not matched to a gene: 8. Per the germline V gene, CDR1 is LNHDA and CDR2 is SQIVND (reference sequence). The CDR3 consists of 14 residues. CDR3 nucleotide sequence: TGTGCCAGTACAAGGGACAGGGACTCTTATGGCTACACCTTC. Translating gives CASTRDRDSYGYTF.